This T cell receptor (beta chain) originates from a study of T cells in Graves' hyperthyroidism and ophthalmopathy. Together with thyroid ultrasound, orbital computed tomography, serum thyroxine and TRAb, clinical symptoms were used for diagnoses. Overall study findings and caveats: Classification by a 13 V-J model distinguished ophthalmopathy from stable hyperthyroidism. In validation, the model predicted ophthalmopathy. These predictions came a median about 6.5 months before onset. Blood samples included most of the expanded thyroid clonotypes exceeding 0.001.

This clonotype was counted many times. The antigen is undetermined. After removal of 8 bases from V and 4 bases from J, the junction contained 10 bases not matched to a gene. Germline CDR1 and CDR2: MDHEN and SYDVKM. There are 14 residues in the CDR3. Using RNA transcripts as the source, TCR beta CDR3 regions were amplified. RT-PCR in the first round (using the HTBI primer set) targeted the TCR CDR3. From the multiplex PCR reads, TCRdb called clonotypes with MiXCR, one entry per CDR3 protein. Of roughly 200,000 distinct CDR3 sequences listed, about 16% were seen once; the top ten hold about two fifths.

The sequenced sample was blood. The chain combines TRBV28 with TRBJ1-2; TRBD1 matches 7 bases. This sequence was found in a man aged 35 to 55 with Graves' hyperthyroidism. The CDR3 sequence: CASPEPGQLYGYTF. The CDR3, as DNA: TGTGCCAGCCCCGAACCGGGACAGCTCTATGGCTACACCTTC.